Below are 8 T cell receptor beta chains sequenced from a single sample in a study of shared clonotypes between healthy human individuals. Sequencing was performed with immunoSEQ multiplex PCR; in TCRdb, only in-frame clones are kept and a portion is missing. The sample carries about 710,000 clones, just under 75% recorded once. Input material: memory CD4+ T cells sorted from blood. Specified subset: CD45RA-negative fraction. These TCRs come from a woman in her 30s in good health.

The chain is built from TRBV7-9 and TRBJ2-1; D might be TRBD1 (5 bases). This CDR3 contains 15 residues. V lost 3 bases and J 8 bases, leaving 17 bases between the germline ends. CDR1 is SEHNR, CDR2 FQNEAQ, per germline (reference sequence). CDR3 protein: CASSFGQGTIDEQFF. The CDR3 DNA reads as TGTGCCAGCAGCTTCGGGCAGGGAACAATCGATGAGCAGTTCTTC.

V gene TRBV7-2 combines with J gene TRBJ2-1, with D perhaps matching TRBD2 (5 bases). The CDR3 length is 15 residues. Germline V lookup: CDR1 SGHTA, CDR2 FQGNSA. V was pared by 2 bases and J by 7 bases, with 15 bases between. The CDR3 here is CASSLPRPRDNEQFF. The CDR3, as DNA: TGTGCCAGCAGCTTACCTAGACCGAGGGATAATGAGCAGTTCTTC.

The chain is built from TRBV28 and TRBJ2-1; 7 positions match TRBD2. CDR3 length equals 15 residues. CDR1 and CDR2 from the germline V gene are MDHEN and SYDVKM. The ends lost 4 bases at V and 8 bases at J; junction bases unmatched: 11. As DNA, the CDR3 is TGTGCCAGCAGTTCACTAGCGCCTACCAGGCATGAGCAGTTCTTC. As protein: CASSSLAPTRHEQFF. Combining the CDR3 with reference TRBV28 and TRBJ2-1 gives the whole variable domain DVKVTQSSRYLVKRTGEKVFLECVQDMDHENMFWYRQDPGLGLRLIYFSYDVKMKEKGDIPEGYSVSREKKERFSLILESASTNQTSMYLCASSSLAPTRHEQFFGPGTRLTVL.

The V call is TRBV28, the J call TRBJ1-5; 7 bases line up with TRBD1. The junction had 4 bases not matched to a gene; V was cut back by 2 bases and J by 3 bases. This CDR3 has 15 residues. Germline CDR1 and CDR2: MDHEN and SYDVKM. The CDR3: CASSLPTGLNQPQHF. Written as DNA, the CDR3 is TGTGCCAGCAGTTTACCGACAGGGCTCAATCAGCCCCAGCATTTT.

The CDR3 spells CASSPAGTNTGELFF. The CDR3 region has the DNA TGTGCCAGCAGCCCCGCCGGGACTAACACCGGGGAGCTGTTTTTT. The rearrangement uses TRBV14 and TRBJ2-2; possibly TRBD2 for D (6 bases). The CDR3 length is 15 residues. The V and J ends lost 4 bases and 2 bases respectively, with 11 bases between them. Germline lookup yields CDR1 SGHDN and CDR2 FVKESK. The complete variable domain, with remaining parts taken from reference TRBV14 and TRBJ2-2, reads EAGVTQFPSHSVIEKGQTVTLRCDPISGHDNLYWYRRVMGKEIKFLLHFVKESKQDESGMPNNRFLAERTGGTYSTLKVQPAELEDSGVYFCASSPAGTNTGELFFGEGSRLTVL.

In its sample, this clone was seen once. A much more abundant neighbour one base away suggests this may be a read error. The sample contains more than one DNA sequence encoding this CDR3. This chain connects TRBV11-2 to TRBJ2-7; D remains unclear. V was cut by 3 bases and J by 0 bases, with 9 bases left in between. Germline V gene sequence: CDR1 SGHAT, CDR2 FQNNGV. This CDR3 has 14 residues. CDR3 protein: CASSFQRDSYEQYF. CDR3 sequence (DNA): TGTGCCAGCAGCTTCCAAAGGGACTCCTACGAGCAGTACTTC.

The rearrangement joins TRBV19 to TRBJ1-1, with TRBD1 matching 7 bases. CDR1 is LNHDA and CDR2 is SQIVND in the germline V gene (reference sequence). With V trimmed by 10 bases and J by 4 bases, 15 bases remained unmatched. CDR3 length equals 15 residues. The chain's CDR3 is CATSLGNRGGTEAFF. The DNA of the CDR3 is TGTGCCACATCGCTGGGGAACAGGGGAGGCACTGAAGCTTTCTTT.

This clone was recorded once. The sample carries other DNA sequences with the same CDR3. The chain's CDR3 is CASSLGQGYTEAFF. The CDR3 bases are TGCGCCAGCAGCTTGGGGCAGGGATACACTGAAGCTTTCTTT. This chain joins TRBV5-1 and TRBJ1-1; D may be TRBD1 (5 bases). The CDR3 has 14 residues. With 0 bases removed from V and 3 bases from J, the gap between germline ends came to 9 bases. The germline gives CDR1 SGHRS, CDR2 YFSETQ.